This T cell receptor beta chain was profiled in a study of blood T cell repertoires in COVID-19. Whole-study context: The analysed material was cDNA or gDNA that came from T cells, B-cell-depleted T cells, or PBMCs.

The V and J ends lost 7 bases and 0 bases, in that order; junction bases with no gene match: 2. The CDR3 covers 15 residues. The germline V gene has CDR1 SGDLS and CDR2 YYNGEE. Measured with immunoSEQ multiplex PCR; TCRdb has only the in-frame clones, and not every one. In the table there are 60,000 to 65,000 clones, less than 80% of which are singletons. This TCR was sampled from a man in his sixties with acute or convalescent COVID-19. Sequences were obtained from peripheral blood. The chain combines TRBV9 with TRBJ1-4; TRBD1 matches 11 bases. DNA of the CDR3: TGTGCCAGCGGACAGGGGGCGACAACTAATGAAAAACTGTTTTTT. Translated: CASGQGATTNEKLFF.